The source of this T cell receptor (beta chain) is a study of blood T cells in healthy people across ages. Each donor supplied approximately 10 milliliters of peripheral blood. Total RNA, at least 5.5 micrograms per sample, was extracted from PBMCs. Primers used in a second PCR of about 7 to 12 cycles were a sample-barcoded 5' primer and a J-beta primer mix. Template switching added a 12-random-nucleotide identifier to every cDNA molecule. TCRdb processed the 5' RACE reads anew with MiXCR; each CDR3 protein has one entry. The sample records approximately 900,000 distinct CDR3 sequences, about 48% being singletons. The CDR3 contains 15 residues. Losses at the gene ends were 0 bases for V and 7 bases for J; bases not matched to a gene: 4. CDR1 and CDR2 (germline): SGHRS, YFSETQ.

J is TRBJ2-2 and V is TRBV5-1, with TRBD1 matching 9 bases. The material sequenced was blood. The receptor's source is a man in his thirties or forties in good health. The CDR3 region is CASSLDRGRFGELFF. DNA of the CDR3: TGCGCCAGCAGCTTGGACAGGGGGCGATTCGGGGAGCTGTTTTTT. Drawing the rest from reference TRBV5-1 and TRBJ2-2, the complete variable domain is KAGVTQTPRYLIKTRGQQVTLSCSPISGHRSVSWYQQTPGQGLQFLFEYFSETQRNKGNFPGRFSGRQFSNSRSEMNVSTLELGDSALYLCASSLDRGRFGELFFGEGSRLTVL.